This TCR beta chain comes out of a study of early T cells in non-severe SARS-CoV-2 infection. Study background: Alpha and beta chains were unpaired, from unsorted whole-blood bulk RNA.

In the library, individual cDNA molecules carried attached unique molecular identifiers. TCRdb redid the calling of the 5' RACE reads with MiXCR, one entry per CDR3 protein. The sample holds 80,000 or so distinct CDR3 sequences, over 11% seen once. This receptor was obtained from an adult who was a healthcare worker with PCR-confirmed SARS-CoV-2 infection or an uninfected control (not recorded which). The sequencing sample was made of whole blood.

The CDR3 is CASLNPTSVYNEQFF. The CDR3 nucleotides read TGTGCCAGCCTCAACCCTACTAGCGTCTACAATGAGCAGTTCTTC. The chain employs TRBV6-4 and TRBJ2-1; 7 bases are a match to TRBD2. Germline V gene sequence: CDR1 MRHNA, CDR2 SNTAGT. This CDR3 has 15 amino acids. Trimming took 8 bases from V and 3 from J; bases not matched to a gene: 10.